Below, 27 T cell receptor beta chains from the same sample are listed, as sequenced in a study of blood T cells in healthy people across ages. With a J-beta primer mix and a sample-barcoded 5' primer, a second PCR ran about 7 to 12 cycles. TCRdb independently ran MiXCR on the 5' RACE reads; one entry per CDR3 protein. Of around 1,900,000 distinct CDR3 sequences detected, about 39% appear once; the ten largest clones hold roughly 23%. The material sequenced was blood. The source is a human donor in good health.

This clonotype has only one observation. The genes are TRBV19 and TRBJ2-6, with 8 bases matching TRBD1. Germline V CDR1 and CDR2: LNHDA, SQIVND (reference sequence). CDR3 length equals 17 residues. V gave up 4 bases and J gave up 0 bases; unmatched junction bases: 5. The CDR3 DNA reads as TGTGCCAGTAGTAATACAGGGGGGAGCTCTGGGGCCAACGTCCTGACTTTC. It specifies CASSNTGGSSGANVLTF.

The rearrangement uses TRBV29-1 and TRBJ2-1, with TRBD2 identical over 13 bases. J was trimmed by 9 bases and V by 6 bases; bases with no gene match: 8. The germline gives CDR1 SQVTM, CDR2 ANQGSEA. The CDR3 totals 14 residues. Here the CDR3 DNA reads TGCAGCGTGGGGGGACTAGCGGGGATTCCTGAGCAGTTCTTC. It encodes CSVGGLAGIPEQFF.

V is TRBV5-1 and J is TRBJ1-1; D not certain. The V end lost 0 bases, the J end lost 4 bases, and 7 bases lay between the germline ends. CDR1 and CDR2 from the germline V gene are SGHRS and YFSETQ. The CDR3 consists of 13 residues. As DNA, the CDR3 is TGCGCCAGCAGCTTGGATATAGGCACTGAAGCTTTCTTT. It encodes CASSLDIGTEAFF. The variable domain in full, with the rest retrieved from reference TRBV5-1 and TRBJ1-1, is KAGVTQTPRYLIKTRGQQVTLSCSPISGHRSVSWYQQTPGQGLQFLFEYFSETQRNKGNFPGRFSGRQFSNSRSEMNVSTLELGDSALYLCASSLDIGTEAFFGQGTRLTVV.

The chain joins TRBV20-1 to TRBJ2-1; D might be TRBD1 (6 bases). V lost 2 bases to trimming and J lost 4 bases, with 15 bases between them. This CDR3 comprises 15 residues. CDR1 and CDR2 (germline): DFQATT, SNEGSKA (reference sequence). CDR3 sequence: CSARRKGDNYNEQFF. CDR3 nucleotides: TGCAGTGCTAGAAGAAAGGGGGATAATTACAATGAGCAGTTCTTC.

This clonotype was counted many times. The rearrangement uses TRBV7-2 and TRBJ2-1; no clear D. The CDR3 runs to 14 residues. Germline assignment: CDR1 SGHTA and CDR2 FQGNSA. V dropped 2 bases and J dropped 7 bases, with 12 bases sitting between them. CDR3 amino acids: CASSLWVSQNEQFF. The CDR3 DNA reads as TGTGCCAGCAGCTTATGGGTTAGCCAGAATGAGCAGTTCTTC.

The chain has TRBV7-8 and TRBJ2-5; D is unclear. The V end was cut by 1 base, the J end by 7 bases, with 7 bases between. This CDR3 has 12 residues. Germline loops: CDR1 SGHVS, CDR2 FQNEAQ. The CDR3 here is CASSLVSRTQYF. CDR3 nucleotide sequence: TGTGCCAGCAGCTTAGTCTCTCGGACCCAGTACTTC.

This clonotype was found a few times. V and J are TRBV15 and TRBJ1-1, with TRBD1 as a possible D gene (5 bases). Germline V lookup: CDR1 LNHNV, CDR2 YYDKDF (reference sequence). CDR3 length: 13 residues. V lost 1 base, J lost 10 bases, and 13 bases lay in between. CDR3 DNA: TGTGCCACCAGCAGAGGATTGGAGGGGAGAGCTTTCTTT. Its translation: CATSRGLEGRAFF.

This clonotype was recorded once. The CDR3 coding sequence is TGTGCCAGCAGCCAAGTGCGGGACAGGGGGTCGAGCTACACCTTC. It specifies CASSQVRDRGSSYTF. The V and J genes are TRBV3-1 and TRBJ1-2, with 11 bases matching TRBD1. Trimming at V came to 1 base and at J to 9 bases, leaving 7 bases not matched to a gene. The germline V gene has CDR1 LGHDT and CDR2 YNNKEL (reference sequence). The CDR3 is made up of 15 amino acids.

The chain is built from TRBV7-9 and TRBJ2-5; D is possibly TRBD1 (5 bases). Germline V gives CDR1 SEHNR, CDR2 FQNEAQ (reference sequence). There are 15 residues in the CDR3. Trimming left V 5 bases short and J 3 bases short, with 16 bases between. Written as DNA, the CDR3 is TGTGCCAGCAGCCTGACTCCGCTCAGGGAAGAGACCCAGTACTTC. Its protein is CASSLTPLREETQYF.

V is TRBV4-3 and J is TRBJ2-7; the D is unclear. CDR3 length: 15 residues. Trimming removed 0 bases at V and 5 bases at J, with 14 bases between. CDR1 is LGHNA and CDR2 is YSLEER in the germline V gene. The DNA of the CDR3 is TGCGCCAGCAGCCAAGATTTATCATGGGGTAACGAGCAGTACTTC. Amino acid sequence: CASSQDLSWGNEQYF.

The CDR3 protein is CASSDSWGYEQYF. The CDR3, as DNA: TGTGCCAGCAGCGACAGCTGGGGCTACGAGCAGTACTTC. The chain links TRBV7-8 to TRBJ2-7; D is perhaps TRBD1 (5 bases). CDR1 and CDR2 from the germline V gene are SGHVS and FQNEAQ. Trimming stripped 5 bases from V and 3 bases from J, with 11 bases between. This CDR3 has 13 amino acids.

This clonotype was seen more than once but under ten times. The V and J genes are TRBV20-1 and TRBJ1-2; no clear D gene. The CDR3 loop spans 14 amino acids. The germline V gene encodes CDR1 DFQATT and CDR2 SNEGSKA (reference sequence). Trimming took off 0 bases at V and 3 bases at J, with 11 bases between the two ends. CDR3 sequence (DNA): TGCAGTGCTAGAGATGAGACGGGGTACTATGGCTACACCTTC. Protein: CSARDETGYYGYTF.

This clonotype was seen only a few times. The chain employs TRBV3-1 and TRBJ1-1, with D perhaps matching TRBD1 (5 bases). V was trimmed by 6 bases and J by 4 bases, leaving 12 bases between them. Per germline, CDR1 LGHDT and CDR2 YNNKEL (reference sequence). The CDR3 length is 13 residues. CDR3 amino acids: CASSPSGSTEAFF. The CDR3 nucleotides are TGTGCCAGCAGTCCTTCAGGGTCCACTGAAGCTTTCTTT.

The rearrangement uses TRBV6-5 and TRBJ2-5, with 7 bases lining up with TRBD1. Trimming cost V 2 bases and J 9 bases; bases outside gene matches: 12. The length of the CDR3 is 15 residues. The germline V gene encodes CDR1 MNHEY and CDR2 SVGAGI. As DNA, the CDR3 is TGTGCCAGCAGTTACGTCCGACAGGGCAGTGAGGCCCAGTACTTC. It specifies CASSYVRQGSEAQYF.

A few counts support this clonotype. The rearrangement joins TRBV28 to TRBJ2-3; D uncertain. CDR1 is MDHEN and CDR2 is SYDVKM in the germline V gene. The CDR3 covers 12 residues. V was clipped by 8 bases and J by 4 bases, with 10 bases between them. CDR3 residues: CASRRAADTQYF. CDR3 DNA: TGTGCCAGCCGCCGAGCCGCAGATACGCAGTATTTT.

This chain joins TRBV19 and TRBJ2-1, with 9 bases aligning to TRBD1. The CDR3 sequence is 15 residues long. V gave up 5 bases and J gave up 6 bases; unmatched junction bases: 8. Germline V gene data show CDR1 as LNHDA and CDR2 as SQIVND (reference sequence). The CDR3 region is CASSSDRGLRNEQFF. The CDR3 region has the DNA TGTGCCAGTAGTTCGGACAGGGGCCTCCGCAATGAGCAGTTCTTC. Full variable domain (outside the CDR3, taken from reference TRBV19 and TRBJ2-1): DGGITQSPKYLFRKEGQNVTLSCEQNLNHDAMYWYRQDPGQGLRLIYYSQIVNDFQKGDIAEGYSVSREKKESFPLTVTSAQKNPTAFYLCASSSDRGLRNEQFFGPGTRLTVL.

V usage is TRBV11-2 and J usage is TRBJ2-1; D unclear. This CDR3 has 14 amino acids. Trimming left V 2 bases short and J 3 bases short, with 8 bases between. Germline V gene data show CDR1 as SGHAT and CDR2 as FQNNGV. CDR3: CASSLKRLYNEQFF. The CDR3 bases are TGTGCCAGCAGCTTAAAACGGCTCTACAATGAGCAGTTCTTC.

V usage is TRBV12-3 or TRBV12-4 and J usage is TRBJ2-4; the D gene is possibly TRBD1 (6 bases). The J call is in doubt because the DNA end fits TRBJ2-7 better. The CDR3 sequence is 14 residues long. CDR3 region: CASSSGTHLYEQYF. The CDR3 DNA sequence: TGTGCCAGCAGTTCCGGGACACACCTCTACGAGCAGTACTTC.

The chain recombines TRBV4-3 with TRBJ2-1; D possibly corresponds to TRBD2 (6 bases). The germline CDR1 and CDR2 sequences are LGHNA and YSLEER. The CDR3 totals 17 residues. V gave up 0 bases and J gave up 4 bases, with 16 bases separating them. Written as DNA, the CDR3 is TGCGCCAGCAGCCAAGAACGAGTAGCGGTCACATACAATGAGCAGTTCTTC. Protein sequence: CASSQERVAVTYNEQFF.

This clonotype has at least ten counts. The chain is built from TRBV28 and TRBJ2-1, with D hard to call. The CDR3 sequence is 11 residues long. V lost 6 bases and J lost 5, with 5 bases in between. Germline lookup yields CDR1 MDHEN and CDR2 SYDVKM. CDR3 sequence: CASRGNNEQFF. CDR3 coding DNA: TGTGCCAGCAGGGGTAACAATGAGCAGTTCTTC. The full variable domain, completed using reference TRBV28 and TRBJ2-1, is DVKVTQSSRYLVKRTGEKVFLECVQDMDHENMFWYRQDPGLGLRLIYFSYDVKMKEKGDIPEGYSVSREKKERFSLILESASTNQTSMYLCASRGNNEQFFGPGTRLTVL.

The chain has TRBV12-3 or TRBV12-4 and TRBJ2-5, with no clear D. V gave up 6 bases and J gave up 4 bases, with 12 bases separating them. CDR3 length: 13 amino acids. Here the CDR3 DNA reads TGTGCCAGCAGCTTGTCGGACGGAGAGACCCAGTACTTC. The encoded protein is CASSLSDGETQYF.

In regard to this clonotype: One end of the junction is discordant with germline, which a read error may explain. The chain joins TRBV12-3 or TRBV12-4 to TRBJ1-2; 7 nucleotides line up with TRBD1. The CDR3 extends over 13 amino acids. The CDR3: CASISQGNYDYTF. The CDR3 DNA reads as TGTGCCAGCATCTCACAGGGGAACTATGACTACACCTTC.

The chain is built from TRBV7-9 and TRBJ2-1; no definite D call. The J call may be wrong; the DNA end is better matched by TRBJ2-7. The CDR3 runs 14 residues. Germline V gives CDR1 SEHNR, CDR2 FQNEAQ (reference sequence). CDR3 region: CASSPPTGEAEQYF. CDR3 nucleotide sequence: TGTGCCAGCAGCCCACCCACCGGAGAGGCCGAGCAGTACTTC.

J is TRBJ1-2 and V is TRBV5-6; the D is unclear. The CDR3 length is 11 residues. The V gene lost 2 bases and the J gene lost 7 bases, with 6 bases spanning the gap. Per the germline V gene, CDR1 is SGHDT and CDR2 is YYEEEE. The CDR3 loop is CASSLHSGYTF. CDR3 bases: TGTGCCAGCAGCTTACACTCTGGCTACACCTTC.

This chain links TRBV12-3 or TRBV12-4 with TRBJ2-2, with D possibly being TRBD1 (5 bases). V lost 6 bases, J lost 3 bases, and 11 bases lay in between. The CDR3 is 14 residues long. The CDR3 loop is CASSLKGDTGELFF. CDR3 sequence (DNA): TGTGCCAGCAGCCTAAAAGGGGACACCGGGGAGCTGTTTTTT.

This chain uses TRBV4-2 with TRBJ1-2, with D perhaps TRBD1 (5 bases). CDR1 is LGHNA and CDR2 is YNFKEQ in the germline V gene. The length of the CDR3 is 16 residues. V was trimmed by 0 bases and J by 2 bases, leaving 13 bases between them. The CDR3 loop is CASSQDSSGVNYGYTF. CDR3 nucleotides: TGTGCCAGCAGCCAAGATTCATCGGGGGTCAACTATGGCTACACCTTC.

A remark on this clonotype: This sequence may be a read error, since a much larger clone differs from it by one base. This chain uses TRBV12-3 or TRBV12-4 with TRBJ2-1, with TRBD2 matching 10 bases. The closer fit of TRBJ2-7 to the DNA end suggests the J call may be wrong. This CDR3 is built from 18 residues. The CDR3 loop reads CASSLFASGGLSYNEQYF. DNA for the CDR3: TGTGCCAGCAGTTTATTCGCTAGCGGGGGACTTTCCTACAATGAGCAGTACTTC.